The clone carrying this T cell receptor (beta chain) turned up a few times. The antigen is unknown. This specimen belongs to a study of identical twins. V was pared by 3 bases and J by 2 bases, with 15 bases between. This CDR3 is 16 amino acids long. General observations from the study: Insertions were reduced in abundant cord blood beta clonotypes but not in memory repertoires. In drawing conclusions, the study used cross-sectional statistical analysis and did not follow the same donors.

TCRdb processed the 5' RACE reads anew with MiXCR; each CDR3 protein has one entry. This table holds more than 200,000 distinct CDR3 sequences, around a tenth found once. This chain joins TRBV12-3 or TRBV12-4 and TRBJ2-3, with D possibly being TRBD2 (6 bases). The sample comprised memory (CD45RO+) T cells sorted from blood. This TCR came from a woman younger than 35 in good health. Here the CDR3 reads CASSFRAGSYTDTQYF. CDR3 nucleotides: TGTGCCAGCAGTTTTCGGGCGGGGAGCTACACAGATACGCAGTATTTT.